Presented here are 16 T cell receptor beta chains from one specimen sequenced in a study of T cells in Graves' hyperthyroidism and ophthalmopathy. Template material for amplifying TCR beta CDR3 regions consisted of RNA transcripts. An initial round of RT-PCR targeting the TCR CDR3 relied on the HTBI primer set. TCRdb used MiXCR to reprocess the multiplex PCR reads, holding one entry per CDR3 protein. The data contain roughly 180,000 distinct CDR3 sequences, about 9.4% of them singletons. The sample consisted of blood. Source of these receptors: a woman younger than 35 with Graves' hyperthyroidism that later progressed to Graves' ophthalmopathy.

This clonotype was counted many times. This sequence joins TRBV27 and TRBJ2-2; no definite D call. The germline V gene has CDR1 MNHEY and CDR2 SMNVEV (reference sequence). V lost 0 bases and J lost 4, with 9 bases in between. The CDR3 is 15 amino acids. This CDR3 reads CASSLSRQVTGELFF. The CDR3 DNA sequence: TGTGCCAGCAGTTTATCGAGGCAGGTCACCGGGGAGCTGTTTTTT.

The chain recombines TRBV28 with TRBJ2-5; TRBD1 agrees at 8 bases. Looked up from germline, CDR1 is MDHEN and CDR2 is SYDVKM. Trimming at V came to 6 bases and at J to 3 bases, leaving 0 bases not matched to a gene. This CDR3 is 12 amino acids long. The CDR3 protein is CASRQGEETQYF. CDR3 DNA sequence: TGTGCCAGCAGACAGGGGGAAGAGACCCAGTACTTC.

This clonotype was counted at least ten times. V gene TRBV28 combines with J gene TRBJ1-6, with D maybe TRBD1 (5 bases). Trimming removed 9 bases from V and 8 bases from J, with 23 bases in between. The CDR3 is 16 amino acids. Germline values: CDR1 MDHEN, CDR2 SYDVKM. The CDR3 protein is CASWSQWGGEYSPLHF. The CDR3 region has the DNA TGTGCCAGTTGGTCCCAGTGGGGGGGGGAATATTCACCCCTCCACTTT.

This clonotype has at least ten counts. The chain links TRBV6-5 to TRBJ1-2, with D tentatively TRBD1 (6 bases). The CDR3 runs to 15 residues. In germline, CDR1 is MNHEY, CDR2 SVGAGI. V lost 6 bases, J lost 4 bases, and 18 bases lay in between. DNA of the CDR3: TGTGCCAGCAGGCCCTTGGGGGGCGAGCTCTATGGCTACACCTTC. Its translation: CASRPLGGELYGYTF.

V gene TRBV27 combines with J gene TRBJ2-1; D is perhaps TRBD2 (5 bases). The CDR3 contains 17 residues. With 2 bases removed from V and 3 bases from J, the gap between germline ends came to 17 bases. Germline V gene sequence: CDR1 MNHEY, CDR2 SMNVEV (reference sequence). CDR3 nucleotides: TGTGCCAGCAGTTTAACAATAGACTCGGGATACTACAATGAGCAGTTCTTC. As protein: CASSLTIDSGYYNEQFF.

V gene TRBV11-2 combines with J gene TRBJ1-2; D unresolved. This CDR3 is built from 15 residues. Trimming left V 3 bases short and J 4 bases short, with 15 bases between. Germline CDR1 SGHAT, CDR2 FQNNGV. CDR3 sequence (DNA): TGTGCCAGCAGCTTGTCAGGCCTCCCTGGCTATGGCTACACCTTC. Amino acid sequence: CASSLSGLPGYGYTF.

This clonotype was seen ten or more times. This chain uses TRBV24-1 with TRBJ1-5; 10 bases align to TRBD1. CDR1 is KGHDR, CDR2 SFDVKD, per germline. Trimming cost V 9 bases and J 2 bases; bases outside gene matches: 9. The CDR3 extends over 16 amino acids. Here the CDR3 DNA reads TGTGCCACCGCGGGGACAGGGGCTTTAGGCAATCAGCCCCAGCATTTT. Its translation: CATAGTGALGNQPQHF.

This clonotype has at least ten counts. This chain joins TRBV20-1 and TRBJ1-5; D unresolved. CDR1 is DFQATT, CDR2 SNEGSKA, per germline (reference sequence). With 3 bases removed from V and 7 bases from J, the gap between germline ends came to 13 bases. The length of the CDR3 is 13 residues. The CDR3 DNA reads as TGCAGTGCTAGGGGCGGGAGCGGACAGCCCCAGCATTTT. Its protein is CSARGGSGQPQHF.

J is TRBJ2-1 and V is TRBV4-2; TRBD2 is a possible D gene (6 bases). V lost 8 bases, J lost 3 bases, and 11 bases lay in between. The CDR3 is 13 residues long. Per the germline V gene, CDR1 is LGHNA and CDR2 is YNFKEQ. The CDR3 sequence: CASGSTSYNEQFF. Written as DNA, the CDR3 is TGTGCCAGCGGGTCGACTAGCTACAATGAGCAGTTCTTC.

Ten or more counts support this clonotype. V is TRBV9 and J is TRBJ1-5; D not resolved. The germline V gene encodes CDR1 SGDLS and CDR2 YYNGEE. Trimming removed 0 bases at V and 0 bases at J, with 13 bases between. The CDR3 covers 17 residues. The CDR3 sequence: CASSVEGGSYSNQPQHF. CDR3 in DNA: TGTGCCAGCAGCGTAGAAGGAGGGAGCTATAGCAATCAGCCCCAGCATTTT.

The genes are TRBV6-5 and TRBJ1-6, with 7 bases matching TRBD1. The trim removed 0 bases at V and 7 bases at J, leaving 3 bases unmatched. CDR1 and CDR2 (germline): MNHEY, SVGAGI. This CDR3 has 15 residues. The CDR3 sequence: CASSYSRQGNSPLHF. The CDR3 region has the DNA TGTGCCAGCAGTTACTCCCGACAGGGCAATTCACCCCTCCACTTT.

Ten or more counts support this clonotype. The V gene is TRBV14, the J gene TRBJ2-7; D possibly uses TRBD1 or TRBD2 (5 bases each). The CDR3 covers 14 residues. The V and J ends lost 4 bases and 0 bases respectively, with 10 bases between them. CDR1 is SGHDN and CDR2 is FVKESK in the germline V gene. CDR3 residues: CASSLGTFSYEQYF. For the CDR3, the DNA is TGTGCCAGCAGCCTAGGGACGTTCTCCTACGAGCAGTACTTC. Full variable domain (missing parts from reference TRBV14 and TRBJ2-7): EAGVTQFPSHSVIEKGQTVTLRCDPISGHDNLYWYRRVMGKEIKFLLHFVKESKQDESGMPNNRFLAERTGGTYSTLKVQPAELEDSGVYFCASSLGTFSYEQYFGPGTRLTVT.

In regard to this clonotype: A much larger clone differs by one base, so this may be a read error. The missing conserved phenylalanine or tryptophan at the end of this CDR3 makes a read error likely. The chain has TRBV29-1 and TRBJ1-2; D uncertain. Germline loops: CDR1 SQVTM, CDR2 ANQGSEA. The CDR3 sequence is 12 residues long. Trimming left V 7 bases short and J 0 bases short, with 9 bases between. This CDR3 reads CSAGLTNYGYTL. CDR3 DNA: TGCAGCGCTGGATTGACTAACTATGGCTACACCCTC.

The chain uses TRBV5-1 and TRBJ1-2; D is possibly TRBD1 (6 bases). With 4 bases removed from V and 8 bases from J, the gap between germline ends came to 18 bases. Germline CDR1 is SGHRS and CDR2 is YFSETQ. The CDR3 loop spans 14 amino acids. The CDR3 nucleotides are TGCGCCAGCAGCCCAATCACAGGGCAGGAGGGCTACACCTTC. Its protein product is CASSPITGQEGYTF. The full variable domain, completed using reference TRBV5-1 and TRBJ1-2, is KAGVTQTPRYLIKTRGQQVTLSCSPISGHRSVSWYQQTPGQGLQFLFEYFSETQRNKGNFPGRFSGRQFSNSRSEMNVSTLELGDSALYLCASSPITGQEGYTFGSGTRLTVV.

This clonotype appeared many times. The V and J genes are TRBV20-1 and TRBJ1-6; D is uncertain. V shed 0 bases and J shed 3 bases, with 6 bases lying between them. The CDR3 spans 14 residues. Per germline, CDR1 DFQATT and CDR2 SNEGSKA (reference sequence). The chain's CDR3 is CSAREGDYNSPLHF. The CDR3 DNA is TGCAGTGCTAGAGAAGGAGACTATAATTCACCCCTCCACTTT.

The chain combines TRBV4-1 with TRBJ2-7; TRBD2 matches 8 bases. Unmatched junction bases numbered 10, after V lost 3 bases and J lost 3 bases. This CDR3 is 16 amino acids long. Germline CDR1 MGHRA, CDR2 YSYEKL. DNA of the CDR3: TGCGCCAGCAGCCATAACCCACGGGAGGGAGACTACGAGCAGTACTTC. Translated: CASSHNPREGDYEQYF.